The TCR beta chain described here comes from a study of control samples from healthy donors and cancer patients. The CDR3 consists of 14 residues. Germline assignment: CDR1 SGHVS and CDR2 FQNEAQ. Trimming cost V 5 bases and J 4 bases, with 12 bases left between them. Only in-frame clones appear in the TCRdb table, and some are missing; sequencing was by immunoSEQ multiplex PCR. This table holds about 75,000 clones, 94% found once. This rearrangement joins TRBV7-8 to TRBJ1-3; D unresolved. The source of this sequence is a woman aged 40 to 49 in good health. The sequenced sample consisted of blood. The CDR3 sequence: CASSTAGAGNTIYF. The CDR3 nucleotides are TGTGCCAGCAGCACCGCGGGAGCCGGAAACACCATATATTTT.